This T cell receptor (beta chain) was sequenced during a study of OX40 agonist ivuxolimab in advanced cancers. As regards this clone: Antigen: not known.

The study, taken as a whole, reports: The authors did not determine the antigen specificity of the expanded peripheral T cells.

This CDR3 contains 16 residues. V shed 4 bases and J 5 bases; nucleotides not matched to a gene: 9. Germline assignment: CDR1 MNHEY and CDR2 SVGAGI. Libraries were prepared by immunoSEQ multiplex PCR; TCRdb keeps only in-frame clonotypes and omits some of them. The profile covers around 100,000 clones, with roughly nine tenths appearing a single time and 2% to 3% taken by the ten largest. The starting material was CD4+ or CD8+ T cells sorted from blood, obtained in a trial of the OX40 agonist ivuxolimab. This sequence was found in an adult with an advanced solid tumor such as melanoma, head and neck, liver or kidney cancer. The rearrangement joins TRBV6-5 to TRBJ2-2; 8 positions match TRBD2. DNA of the CDR3: TGTGCCAGCAGTTTTGCCGGGAGGGCAAGGACCGGGGAGCTGTTTTTT. Amino acid sequence: CASSFAGRARTGELFF.